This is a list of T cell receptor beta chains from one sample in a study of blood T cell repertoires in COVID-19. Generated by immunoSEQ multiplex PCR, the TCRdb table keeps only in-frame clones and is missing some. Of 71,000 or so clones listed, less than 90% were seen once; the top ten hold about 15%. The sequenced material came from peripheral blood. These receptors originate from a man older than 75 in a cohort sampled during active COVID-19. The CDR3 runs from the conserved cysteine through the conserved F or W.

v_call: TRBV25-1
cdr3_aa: CASSGGGQGDQPQHF

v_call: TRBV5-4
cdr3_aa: CASSFQGATEAFF

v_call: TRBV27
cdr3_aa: CASRETGNEQFF

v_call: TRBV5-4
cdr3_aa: CASSGMKRGHYEQYF

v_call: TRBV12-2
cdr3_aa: CASRLQGRDGYTF

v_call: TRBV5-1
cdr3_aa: CASSLVTSAPEQFF

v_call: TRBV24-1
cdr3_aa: CATSDSSQIYGYTF

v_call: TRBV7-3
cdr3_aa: CASHATGATEAFF

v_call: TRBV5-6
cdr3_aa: CASSPRTYGYTF

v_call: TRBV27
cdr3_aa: CASSFGTRDYNEQFF

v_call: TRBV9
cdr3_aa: CASSVAGGVANGWGQETQYF

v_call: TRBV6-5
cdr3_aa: CASTPGFSSYEQYF

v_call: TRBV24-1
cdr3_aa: CATSQGATRPQHF

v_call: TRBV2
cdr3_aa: CASSESFRSNEKLFF

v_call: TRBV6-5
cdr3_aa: CASKGTGKNIQYF

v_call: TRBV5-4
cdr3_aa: CASSPPGQAGYEQYF

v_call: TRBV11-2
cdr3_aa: CASSLDQGQGIYEQYF

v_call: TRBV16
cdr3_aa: CASSRAGGYNSPLHF

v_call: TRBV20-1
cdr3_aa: CSASTGGEQYF

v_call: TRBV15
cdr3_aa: CATSRDGGARNSPLHF

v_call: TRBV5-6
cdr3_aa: CASRRRTGYEQYF

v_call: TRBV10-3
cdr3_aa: CAISPRTGANTEAFF

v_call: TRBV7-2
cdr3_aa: CASSPRGNTEAFF

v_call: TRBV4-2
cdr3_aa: CASSQEPGGASDTQYF

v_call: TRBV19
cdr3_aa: CASSILGSGAANTGELFF

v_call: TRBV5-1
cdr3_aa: CASGGETQYF

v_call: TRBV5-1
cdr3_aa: CASSDGTAATGELFF

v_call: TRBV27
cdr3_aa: CASREDRSTDTQYF

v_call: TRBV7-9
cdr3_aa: CASSKGQGTTNEKLFF

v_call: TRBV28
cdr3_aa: CASRRGYTEAFF

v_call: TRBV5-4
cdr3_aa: CASSLAPSGNTIYF

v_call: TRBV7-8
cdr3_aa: CASSLEHSGGLVYEQYF

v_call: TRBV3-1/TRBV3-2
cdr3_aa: CASSAGTGGTGTNEKLFF

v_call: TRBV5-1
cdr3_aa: CASSLVPGSYNEQFF

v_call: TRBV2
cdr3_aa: CASSLHSGGASGANVLTF

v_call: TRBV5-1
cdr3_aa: CASSLDGGTNEKLFF

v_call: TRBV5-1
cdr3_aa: CASSWGLAGAGGETQYF

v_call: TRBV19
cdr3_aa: CASSHPRDGYTF

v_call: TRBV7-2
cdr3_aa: CASSFGADWHTDTQYF

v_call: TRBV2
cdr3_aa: CATQSRFSDQPQHF

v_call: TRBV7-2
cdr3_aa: CASSLAAGAGELFF

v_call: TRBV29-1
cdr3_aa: CSVAGVVSSGANVLTF

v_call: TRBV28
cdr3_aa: CASIVDGTEQETQYF

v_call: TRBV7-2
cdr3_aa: CASRTERAGGFQFF

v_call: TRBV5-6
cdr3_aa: CASSTPDRDGANVLTF

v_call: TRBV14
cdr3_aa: CASSQVLANTGELFF

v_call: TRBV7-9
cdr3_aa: CASSSGTRLNEQFF

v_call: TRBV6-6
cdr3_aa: CASSYFGTGVHEQYF